This T cell receptor (beta chain) was sequenced during a study of T cell clones after liver transplantation (dated by TCRdb to about 2019). Regarding the study in general: The samples were obtained from ITN030ST, a randomized trial that attempted immunosuppression withdrawal within 2 years after liver transplantation. To count as tolerant, a recipient had to stay completely off immunosuppression for at least one year without liver enzymes climbing beyond twice the upper limit of normal. Donor-reactive T cell clones were identified by TCRbeta sequencing following a pre-transplant mixed lymphocyte reaction and were subsequently tracked in post-transplant blood. Of the eight recipients, a few were HCV-positive, while the remaining recipients had been transplanted for non-autoimmune, non-viral indications. As an antigen-independent comparator for donor-reactive sequences, third party-reactive TCRbeta sequences were also identified from pre-transplant MLRs. Of the 8 liver transplant recipients making up the studied cohort, 3 were classified as tolerant and 5 as non-tolerant. Blood samples were collected pre-transplant, pre-randomization before withdrawal, and post-randomization after either full withdrawal or failed withdrawal. The subjects received no induction therapy and were kept on standard immunosuppression until randomization at 12-24 months post-transplant.

Frozen genomic DNA underwent high-throughput TCRbeta CDR3 sequencing by immunoSEQ, including PCR amplification, mapping, bias correction and internal controls. The authors' pipeline ran thus. Productive rearrangements were kept, and unique TCRbeta sequences were defined by CDR3 nucleotide sequence plus V and J gene. A sequence counted as donor-reactive only if the sequence showed at least 5-fold expansion in CFSE-low cells compared with unstimulated pre-transplant cells and had a frequency of at least 0.01%. Minimum frequency thresholds were set for each subject based on the unstimulated sample with the lowest template count, ensuring at least 90% detection power. Jensen-Shannon divergence between the top 1000 TCRbeta sequences post- versus pre-transplant served as the measure of repertoire turnover. Two-sided Fisher's exact tests were used to test for changes in the detection of donor-reactive sequences. TCRdb mirrors the immuneACCESS table, restricted to in-frame sequences. Some clones are absent from its copies; in checked studies, under half trace to an unresolved V gene, and the reason for the others is unknown. Clonal size and the V and J genes are those of that table, whereas D and trimming came from the DNA. The table for this sample lists just over 80,000 clones; roughly 82% of them were counted only once. The ten largest make up approximately 0.47% of the sample.

Overall results and qualifications from the work: Because of small, heterogeneous patient numbers and non-standardized post-transplant time points, the conclusions were only preliminary. Since no allograft tissue specimens were available, donor-reactive T cells may have migrated into the graft instead of being deleted. Low numbers of available donor cells limited the measurable donor-reactive repertoire in two subjects. Circulating donor-reactive CD4 TCRbeta sequences fell significantly post-transplant in most of the 8 subjects, irrespective of tolerance or HCV status. Once repertoire turnover was taken into account, donor-reactive detection showed a significant reduction for CD4 in 7 of 8 subjects and for CD8 in 8 of 8. Donor-reactive sequences decreased more than third party-reactive sequences, which suggests partial antigen-specific deletion that was not related to withdrawal success.

The CDR3 runs 16 residues from the cysteine to the phenylalanine. Only the CDR3 DNA is retained, 48 bases long and in frame from the first base. Via the germline V gene, CDR1 is SGHRS and CDR2 YFSETQ. V sheds 4 bases and J sheds 0 bases, leaving 16 bases between their ends. With regard to this clone: Its recognized antigen is unknown. Within one base of it there is no much larger clone, and no base qualities were kept.

Unstimulated PBMCs, after thawing, were stained for CD3, CD4 and CD8 and then FACS-sorted into CD3+CD4+ and CD3+CD8+ populations. Randomization to immunosuppression withdrawal applied to every one of the 8 studied subjects. The Qiagen DNeasy Blood and Tissue Kit was used for genomic DNA isolation. The sample in question was CD4+ T cells from blood, obtained around 45 months after liver transplant. The source is a human patient who received a liver transplant. Because of the transplant, the T cells may be the graft donor's rather than the patient's own. Here the chain combines TRBV5-1 and TRBJ1-1, with TRBD1 as a weak D call on 5 bases. The CDR3 corresponds to CASSTEGFTLNTEAFF. The DNA is as follows: TGCGCCAGCAGCACCGAGGGGTTTACCTTGAACACTGAAGCTTTCTTT.